The rows below give T cell receptor beta chains drawn from one sample of a study of blood T cell repertoires in COVID-19. Sequencing used immunoSEQ multiplex PCR; TCRdb keeps in-frame clones, though not all of them. The sample contains approximately 530,000 clones, less than 90% of which appear only once. Sequenced: peripheral blood. The receptors derive from a woman aged 45 to 65 with COVID-19, enrolled during active disease. CDR3s include the opening cysteine and the closing phenylalanine or tryptophan.

v_gene: TRBV15
CDR3aa: CATSKQGAVDGYTF

v_gene: TRBV5-6
CDR3aa: CASSSIRGSGNTIYF

v_gene: TRBV11-2
CDR3aa: CASSLRDRERNEAFF

v_gene: TRBV5-5
CDR3aa: CASSLVLGTFNTEAFF

v_gene: TRBV29-1
CDR3aa: CSVDRTNYGYTF

v_gene: TRBV5-1
CDR3aa: CASSFDPSGYGYTF

v_gene: TRBV29-1
CDR3aa: CSVGQLQETQYF

v_gene: TRBV12-3/TRBV12-4
CDR3aa: CASSLGGNEQFF

v_gene: TRBV28
CDR3aa: CASSFPGTGGRSNQPQHF

v_gene: TRBV3-1/TRBV3-2
CDR3aa: CASSQGEGTYGYTF

v_gene: TRBV12-3/TRBV12-4
CDR3aa: CATCWGPNEQFF

v_gene: TRBV9
CDR3aa: CASSSSGTSNEQFF

v_gene: TRBV7-9
CDR3aa: CASSPGAGTEEAGELFF

v_gene: TRBV6-6
CDR3aa: CASRLDGADTQYF

v_gene: TRBV5-4
CDR3aa: CASSSGQGQREKLFF

v_gene: TRBV5-1
CDR3aa: CASSLETGHYGYTF

v_gene: TRBV5-4
CDR3aa: CASSLPNRGRGTEAFF

v_gene: TRBV12-3/TRBV12-4
CDR3aa: CASIWTGSTEAFF

v_gene: TRBV21-1
CDR3aa: CAGSGGCDF

v_gene: TRBV19
CDR3aa: CATTAELRDTQYF

v_gene: TRBV6-5
CDR3aa: CASFRGRSFHNEQFF

v_gene: TRBV10-3
CDR3aa: CAISPTSGAYNEQFF

v_gene: TRBV5-1
CDR3aa: CASSPRAGGTYEQYF

v_gene: TRBV2
CDR3aa: CASRAASGGQETQYF

v_gene: TRBV3-1/TRBV3-2
CDR3aa: CASSQALRGYTF

v_gene: TRBV19
CDR3aa: CASSTYRDGNTEAFF

v_gene: TRBV27
CDR3aa: CASSPGGRTYEQYF

v_gene: TRBV19
CDR3aa: CASSIGGSGHNEQFF

v_gene: TRBV28
CDR3aa: CASSFLGQGHTEAFF

v_gene: TRBV3-1/TRBV3-2
CDR3aa: CASSFGQGGEKLFF

v_gene: TRBV11-2
CDR3aa: CASSPSGQGMGYTF

v_gene: TRBV6-2/TRBV6-3
CDR3aa: CASSTLRDTTGRYGYTF

v_gene: TRBV6-5
CDR3aa: CASSYSGQGRVDTQYF

v_gene: TRBV5-4
CDR3aa: CASSHLEDSPLHF

v_gene: TRBV5-1
CDR3aa: CASPPIRGVDSPLHF

v_gene: TRBV19
CDR3aa: CASKGRENTYEQFF